This TCR beta chain derives from a study of T cell responses to AZD1222 COVID-19 vaccine (dated by TCRdb to the early 2020s). Context from the whole study: AZD1222 recipients given second doses at about 4 weeks or at about 12 weeks were pooled, since spike-specific TCR depth and breadth were not found to differ between the two schedules. A total of approximately 230 trial participants underwent TCR sequencing, of whom 207 received two doses of AZD1222 and about 25 received two doses of the MenACWY control vaccine. Trial participants were enrolled by age into 18-55, 56-69 and 70-plus year subgroups, with roughly 150, 30 and 60 TCR-sequenced participants respectively.

The CDR3 regions of human TCRbeta chains were analyzed by immunosequencing. The authors' analysis ran thus. TCRs in the repertoires were matched against a reference library of SARS-CoV-2-specific TCRs that had been generated with the MIRA antigen-specificity platform. Breadth was defined as the fraction of unique TCRs that were SARS-CoV-2-associated, and depth was defined as the fraction of total T cells that were SARS-CoV-2-associated. Using the MIRA data, each spike-specific TCR was mapped to the spike region that the TCR reacts to and placed in a CD4 or CD8 class. Log10-transformed breadth and depth values were compared by one-way ANOVA with Sidak's multiple comparisons tests. The table was pulled from immuneACCESS by TCRdb, which kept in-frame rearrangements only. Such tables lose some clones; where checked, under half of the loss comes from unresolved V genes, and the rest has no known cause. V and J calls plus clone size are reproduced from that table; the DNA served to infer D and trimming. The sample table shows under 95,000 clones, and roughly nine tenths are seen once. Of the sample, 3% is held by the ten largest clones.

The label giving this sample's time point can be read as: baseline before first vaccination. Vaccinee samples came from UK trials COV001 and COV002, including a single-blind randomized controlled phase 2/3 trial of AZD1222 (ChAdOx1 nCoV-19) in healthy adults. For TCRbeta chain sequencing, PBMC samples were collected from trial participants at day 0 and at day 28 after the second dose. On this clone: Which antigen it targets is not known. One base away there is no much larger clone; base qualities are not given.

Study-wide findings and limitations: Conclusions about previously exposed vaccinees are limited, since just five to seven AZD1222 recipients were seropositive for SARS-CoV-2 at baseline. No day 14 peak-response samples were available, so repertoires were characterized only after the peak T cell response. Reportedly, almost half of the unique spike-specific TCRs recognized epitopes lying outside the regions that are mutated in the B.1.351 and B.1.1.7 variants. Spike-specific TCR breadth and depth rose significantly after two AZD1222 doses compared with day 0 and with MenACWY recipients. The 56-69-year group was small, and its depth increase did not reach significance, likely because of low power. Participants were mostly white British, with more females than males. The authors suggested clonal diversity may have been underestimated. The vaccine-associated CD4 TCRs covered the entire spike protein, and the dominant responses fell in regions 160-218 and 743-854.

The sequence was collected from an adult in good health. Sequencing used peripheral blood, obtained on day 0 of AZD1222 vaccination.

The nucleotides are TGTGCCAGCACCGAATTACAGGGGGCGCTTCCCCATCAGCCCCAGCATTTT. Its protein is CASTELQGALPHQPQHF. The V gene is TRBV7-9 and the J gene is TRBJ1-5; 9 junctional bases match TRBD1. As encoded in the germline V gene (reference sequence), CDR1 is SEHNR while CDR2 is FQNEAQ. The CDR3 has 17 amino acids, counting the end cysteine and phenylalanine. This entry keeps only the CDR3 DNA: 51 bases, framed from base 1. Here V drops 7 bases and J drops 5 bases, and the junction holds 15 bases not matched to any gene.